This T cell receptor (beta chain) is drawn from a study of T cells after posttransplantation cyclophosphamide. Findings of the study overall: Donor CD8+ memory clones often dominated recipient blood repertoires at later times. TRB overlap between skin or GI tissue T cells and blood was limited.

Produced via immunoSEQ multiplex PCR; TCRdb's table is partial and in-frame only. The sample includes 30,000 to 50,000 clones, none of them occurring once. Germline trimming cut 3 bases from V and 3 bases from J; bases unmatched to any gene: 18. This CDR3 is 19 amino acids long. Germline CDR1 reads SSHAT; CDR2 reads FNYEAQ (reference sequence). This clone was seen repeatedly, ten times or more. Antigen unknown. The specimen was PBMCs. The receptor was isolated from a woman between 50 and 59 years old in good health and a related stem cell transplant donor. The chain has TRBV7-7 and TRBJ2-5; the match to TRBD1 covers 8 bases. CDR3 sequence (DNA): TGTGCCAGCAGCTTGTACTCACGGACCCCTGCAGGGGGCAAAGAGACCCAGTACTTC. This translates into CASSLYSRTPAGGKETQYF.